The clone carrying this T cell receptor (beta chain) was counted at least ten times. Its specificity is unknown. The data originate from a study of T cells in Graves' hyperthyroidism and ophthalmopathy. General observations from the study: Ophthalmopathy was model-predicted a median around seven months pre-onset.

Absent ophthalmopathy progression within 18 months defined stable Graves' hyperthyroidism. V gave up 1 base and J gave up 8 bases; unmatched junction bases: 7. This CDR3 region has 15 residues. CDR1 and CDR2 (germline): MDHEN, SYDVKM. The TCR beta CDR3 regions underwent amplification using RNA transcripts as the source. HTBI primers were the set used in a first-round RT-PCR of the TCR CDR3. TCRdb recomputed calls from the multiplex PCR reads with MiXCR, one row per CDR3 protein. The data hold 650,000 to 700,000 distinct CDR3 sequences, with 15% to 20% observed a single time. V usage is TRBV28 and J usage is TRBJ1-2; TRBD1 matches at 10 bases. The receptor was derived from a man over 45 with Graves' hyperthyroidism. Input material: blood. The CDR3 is CASSLSRQGAGGYTF. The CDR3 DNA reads TGTGCCAGCAGTTTATCGCGACAGGGGGCAGGAGGCTACACCTTC.